The 10 T cell receptor beta chains reported below all come from one sample, sequenced in a study of CD8+ T cells in alopecia areata. cDNA prepared by RNA extraction and subsequent reverse transcription served as the template for sequencing. The data were produced by immunoSEQ multiplex PCR, yet TCRdb's version contains in-frame clones alone and is incomplete. Of some 130,000 clones detected, around 49% appear once; the ten largest clones hold over 15%. Specimen: CD8+ T cells sorted from blood, collected at week 0. These receptor sequences come from a human donor with alopecia areata.

A single count supports this clone. This CDR3 is CAWSVKEAFF. DNA for the CDR3: TGTGCCTGGAGTGTAAAGGAAGCTTTCTTT. The chain employs TRBV30 and TRBJ1-1; D unclear. The CDR3 covers 10 residues. V lost 0 bases to trimming and J lost 8 bases, with 4 bases between them. Looked up from germline, CDR1 is GTSNPN and CDR2 is SVGIG (reference sequence).

This clone was detected a few times. This sequence joins TRBV10-1 and TRBJ2-2, with D possibly TRBD2 on 5 matching bases. CDR1 and CDR2 (germline): WNHNN, SYGVQD (reference sequence). V dropped 6 bases and J dropped 1 base, with 9 bases sitting between them. The length of the CDR3 is 14 residues. CDR3 DNA sequence: TGCGCCAGCAGGCCCAGCGGGAACACCGGGGAGCTGTTTTTT. Its protein is CASRPSGNTGELFF.

The V gene is TRBV2, the J gene TRBJ2-7; 8 bases fit TRBD1. Trimming cost V 11 bases and J 2 bases; bases outside gene matches: 5. The germline CDR1 and CDR2 sequences are SNHLY and FYNNEI. The CDR3 has 12 residues. This CDR3 reads CAGGTGPYEQYF. CDR3 coding DNA: TGTGCCGGCGGGACAGGCCCCTACGAGCAGTACTTC.

V gene TRBV6-5 combines with J gene TRBJ2-5; no clear D. Germline CDR1 reads MNHEY; CDR2 reads SVGAGI. V dropped 5 bases and J dropped 2 bases, with 12 bases sitting between them. This CDR3 contains 14 residues. The CDR3 coding sequence is TGTGCCAGCAGTCCTGGTAATCGGCAAGAGACCCAGTACTTC. Translating it yields CASSPGNRQETQYF.

The chain carries TRBV27 and TRBJ1-5; perhaps TRBD1 as D (5 bases). The CDR3 consists of 15 residues. Germline V lookup: CDR1 MNHEY, CDR2 SMNVEV (reference sequence). V gave up 0 bases and J gave up 10 bases, with 16 bases separating them. CDR3 in DNA: TGTGCCAGCAGTTTATCGCGGGGGAATCAGGTACCCCAGCATTTT. Amino acids: CASSLSRGNQVPQHF.

This clone has more than one count but fewer than ten. V is TRBV7-2 and J is TRBJ1-1; D gene unclear. CDR3 size: 14 residues. Germline CDR1 is SGHTA and CDR2 is FQGNSA. Deletions cut 4 bases from V and 3 bases from J, with 12 bases between. The CDR3 protein is CASSSSPKYTEAFF. CDR3 in DNA: TGTGCCAGCAGCTCCTCACCGAAATACACTGAAGCTTTCTTT.

This sequence joins TRBV7-3 and TRBJ2-2, with D uncertain. The CDR3 spans 14 residues. The germline CDR1 and CDR2 sequences are SGHTA and FQGTGA. V lost 2 bases and J lost 2, with 6 bases in between. DNA of the CDR3: TGTGCCAGCAGCTTATTACACAACACCGGGGAGCTGTTTTTT. This encodes CASSLLHNTGELFF.

The V and J genes are TRBV6-5 and TRBJ2-6, with TRBD1 matching over 7 bases. V shed 2 bases, J shed 4 bases, and the junction held 5 bases outside the gene matches. Per germline, CDR1 MNHEY and CDR2 SVGAGI. This CDR3 is built from 16 residues. CDR3 in amino acids: CASSYEQGLGANVLTF. CDR3 sequence (DNA): TGTGCCAGCAGTTACGAACAGGGGCTGGGGGCCAACGTCCTGACTTTC.

The V gene is TRBV19, the J gene TRBJ2-7, with 9 bases matching TRBD2. Per germline, CDR1 LNHDA and CDR2 SQIVND (reference sequence). With V trimmed by 3 bases and J by 5 bases, 5 bases remained unmatched. This CDR3 contains 14 residues. The CDR3 coding sequence is TGTGCCAGTAGTATTATTAGCGGGGGAGACGAGCAGTACTTC. It yields the protein CASSIISGGDEQYF.

Note on this clone: The same CDR3 also results from other DNA sequences found in this sample. This sequence joins TRBV27 and TRBJ1-1, with a possible D match to TRBD1 (5 bases). The CDR3 spans 16 residues. V lost 0 bases, J lost 0 bases, and 11 bases lay in between. Per germline, CDR1 MNHEY and CDR2 SMNVEV (reference sequence). The CDR3 DNA reads TGTGCCAGCAGTTTATCAGCAGGGACCATGAACACTGAAGCTTTCTTT. Translated: CASSLSAGTMNTEAFF.